The entry below describes one T cell receptor (beta chain). Its antigen is not known. Beta-chain TCR CDR3 regions were amplified from RNA transcripts. RT-PCR was first run with HTBI primers, then multiplex PCR in a second round. A single record per CDR3 protein comes from TCRdb applying MiXCR to the multiplex PCR reads. The sample carries 600,000 to 650,000 distinct CDR3 sequences, roughly 20% recorded once. This entry comes from a study of Graves' ophthalmopathy and Graves' hyperthyroidism. Study-wide context: Peripheral blood was gathered at first diagnosis, ahead of any treatment whatsoever. Study conclusions and caveats: Appearing in blood as well were most expanded thyroid clonotypes above 0.001 frequency.

The CDR3 has 16 amino acids. With 2 bases clipped from V and 3 bases from J, the junction kept 9 bases outside the gene matches. CDR1 and CDR2 from the germline V gene are SGHVS and FQNEAQ. The receptor was derived from a woman aged 18-29 years with stable Graves' hyperthyroidism. Some clones in this sample may be carry-over from other donors' samples. Sequenced: peripheral blood. The chain joins TRBV7-8 to TRBJ2-5, with TRBD2 matching 7 bases. The CDR3 region is CASSLNPLAEKETQYF. The CDR3 nucleotides read TGTGCCAGCAGCTTAAATCCGCTAGCGGAAAAAGAGACCCAGTACTTC. The variable domain in full, with the rest retrieved from reference TRBV7-8 and TRBJ2-5, is GAGVSQSPRYKVAKRGQDVALRCDPISGHVSLFWYQQALGQGPEFLTYFQNEAQLDKSGLPSDRFFAERPEGSVSTLKIQRTQQEDSAVYLCASSLNPLAEKETQYFGPGTRLLVL.